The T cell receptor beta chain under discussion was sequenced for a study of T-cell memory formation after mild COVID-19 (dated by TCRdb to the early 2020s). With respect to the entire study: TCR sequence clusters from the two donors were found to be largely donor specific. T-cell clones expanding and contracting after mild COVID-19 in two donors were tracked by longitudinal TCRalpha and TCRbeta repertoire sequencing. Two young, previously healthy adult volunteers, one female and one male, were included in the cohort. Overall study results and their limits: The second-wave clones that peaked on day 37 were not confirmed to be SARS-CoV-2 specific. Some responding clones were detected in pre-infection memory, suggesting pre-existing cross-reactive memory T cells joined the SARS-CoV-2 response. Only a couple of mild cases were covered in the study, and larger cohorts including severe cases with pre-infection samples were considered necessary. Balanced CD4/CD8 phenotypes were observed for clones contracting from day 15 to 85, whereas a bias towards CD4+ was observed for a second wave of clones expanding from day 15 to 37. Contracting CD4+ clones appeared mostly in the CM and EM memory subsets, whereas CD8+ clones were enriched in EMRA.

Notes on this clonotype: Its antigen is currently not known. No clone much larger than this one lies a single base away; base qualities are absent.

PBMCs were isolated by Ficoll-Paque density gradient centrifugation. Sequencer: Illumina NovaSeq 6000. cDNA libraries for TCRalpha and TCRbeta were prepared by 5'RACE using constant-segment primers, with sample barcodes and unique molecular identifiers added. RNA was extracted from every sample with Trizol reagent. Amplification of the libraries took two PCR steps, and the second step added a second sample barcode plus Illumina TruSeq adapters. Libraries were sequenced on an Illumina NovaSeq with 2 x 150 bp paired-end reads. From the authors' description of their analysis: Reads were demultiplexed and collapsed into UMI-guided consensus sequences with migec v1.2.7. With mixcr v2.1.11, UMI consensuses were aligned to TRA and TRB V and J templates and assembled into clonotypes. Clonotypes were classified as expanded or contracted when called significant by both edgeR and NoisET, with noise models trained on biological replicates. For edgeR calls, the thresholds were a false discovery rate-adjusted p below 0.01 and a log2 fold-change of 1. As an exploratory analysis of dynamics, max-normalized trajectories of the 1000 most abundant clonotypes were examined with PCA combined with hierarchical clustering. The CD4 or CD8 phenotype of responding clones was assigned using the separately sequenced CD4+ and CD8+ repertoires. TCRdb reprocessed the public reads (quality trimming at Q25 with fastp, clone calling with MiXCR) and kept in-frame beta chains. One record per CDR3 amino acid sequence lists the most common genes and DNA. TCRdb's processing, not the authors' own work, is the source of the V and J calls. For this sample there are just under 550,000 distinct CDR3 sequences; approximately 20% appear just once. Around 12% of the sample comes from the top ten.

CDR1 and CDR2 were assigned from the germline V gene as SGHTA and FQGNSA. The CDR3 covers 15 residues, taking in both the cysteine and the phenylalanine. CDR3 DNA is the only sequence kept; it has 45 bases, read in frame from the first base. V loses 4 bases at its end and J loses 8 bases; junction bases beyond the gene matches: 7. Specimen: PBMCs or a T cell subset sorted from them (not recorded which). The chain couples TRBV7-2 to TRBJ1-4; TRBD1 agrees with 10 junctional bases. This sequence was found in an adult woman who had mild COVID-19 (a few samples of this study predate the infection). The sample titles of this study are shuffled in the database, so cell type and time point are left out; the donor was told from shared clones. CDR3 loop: CASSSQRDRGEKLFF. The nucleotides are TGTGCCAGCAGCTCTCAAAGGGACAGGGGCGAAAAACTGTTTTTT.